This T cell receptor (beta chain) is drawn from a study of T cell responses to AZD1222 COVID-19 vaccine. Overall study findings and caveats: Clonal diversity may have been underestimated in mostly white British donors. Among vaccine-associated CD4 TCRs, coverage spanned spike, with dominance at 160-218 and 743-854. Just 5 to 7 AZD1222 recipients tested seropositive at baseline.

The data were produced by immunoSEQ multiplex PCR, yet TCRdb's version contains in-frame clones alone and is incomplete. The repertoire holds under 80,000 clones, 81% seen once, with approximately 24% in the top ten. Second doses at about 4 or about 12 weeks were pooled. Trimming took 3 bases from V and 9 from J, leaving 15 bases between them. Germline CDR1 is LNHDA and CDR2 is SQIVND (reference sequence). The CDR3 consists of 14 residues. About this clone itself: What it binds is unknown.

This TCR was recovered from an adult who received the AZD1222 COVID-19 vaccine. The material sequenced was peripheral blood, taken 28 days after the second AZD1222 dose. The V and J genes are TRBV19 and TRBJ1-5; D unresolved. The CDR3 bases are TGTGCCAGTAGTATGAAGGGCGCCAGTTCGCCCCAGCATTTT. This encodes CASSMKGASSPQHF.